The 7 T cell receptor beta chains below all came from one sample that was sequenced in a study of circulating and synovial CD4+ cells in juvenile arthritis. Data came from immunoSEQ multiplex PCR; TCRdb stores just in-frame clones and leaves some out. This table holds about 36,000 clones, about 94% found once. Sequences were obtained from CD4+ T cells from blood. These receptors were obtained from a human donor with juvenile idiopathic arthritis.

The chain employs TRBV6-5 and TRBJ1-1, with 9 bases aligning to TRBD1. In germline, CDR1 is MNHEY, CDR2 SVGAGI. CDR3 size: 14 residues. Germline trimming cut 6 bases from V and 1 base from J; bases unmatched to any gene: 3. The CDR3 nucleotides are TGTGCCAGCAGGGGGGGACAGGGGAACACTGAAGCTTTCTTT. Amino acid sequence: CASRGGQGNTEAFF.

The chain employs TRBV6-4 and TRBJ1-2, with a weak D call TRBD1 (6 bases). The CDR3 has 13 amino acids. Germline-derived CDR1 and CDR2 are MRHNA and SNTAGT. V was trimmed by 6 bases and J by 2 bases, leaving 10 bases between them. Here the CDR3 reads CASSPDRNYGYTF. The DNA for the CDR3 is TGTGCCAGCAGCCCTGACAGGAACTATGGCTACACCTTC.

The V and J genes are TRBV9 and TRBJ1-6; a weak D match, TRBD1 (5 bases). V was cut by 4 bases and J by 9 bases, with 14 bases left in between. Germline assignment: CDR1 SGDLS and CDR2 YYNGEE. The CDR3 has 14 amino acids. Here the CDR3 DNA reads TGTGCCAGCAGCCCACGGGGGGGGGTTTCACCCCTCCACTTT. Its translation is CASSPRGGVSPLHF.

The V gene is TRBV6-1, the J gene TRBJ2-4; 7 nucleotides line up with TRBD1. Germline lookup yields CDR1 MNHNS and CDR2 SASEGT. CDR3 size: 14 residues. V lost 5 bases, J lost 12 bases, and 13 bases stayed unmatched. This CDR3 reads CASSTNRDRSHQYF. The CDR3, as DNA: TGTGCCAGCAGTACCAACCGGGACAGATCACATCAGTACTTC.

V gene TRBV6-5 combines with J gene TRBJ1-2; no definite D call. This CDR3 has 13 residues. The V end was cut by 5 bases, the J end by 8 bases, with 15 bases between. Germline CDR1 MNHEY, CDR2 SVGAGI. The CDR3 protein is CASSPQLGGGYTF. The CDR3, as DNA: TGTGCCAGCAGTCCTCAATTGGGAGGGGGCTACACCTTC.

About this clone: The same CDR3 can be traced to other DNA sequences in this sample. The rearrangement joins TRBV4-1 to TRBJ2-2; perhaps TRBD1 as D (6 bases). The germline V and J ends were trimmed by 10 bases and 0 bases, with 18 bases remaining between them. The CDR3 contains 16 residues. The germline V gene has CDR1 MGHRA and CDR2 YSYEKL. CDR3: CATRPGQGSNTGELFF. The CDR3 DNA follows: TGCGCCACGCGTCCCGGTCAGGGGTCGAACACCGGGGAGCTGTTTTTT.

CDR3 sequence (DNA): TGTGCCAGCTCGGCGGGACAGGGAAAATATGGCTACACCTTC. Its protein is CASSAGQGKYGYTF. This rearrangement joins TRBV9 to TRBJ1-2, with 9 bases lining up with TRBD1. The CDR3 is 14 amino acids. Germline assignment: CDR1 SGDLS and CDR2 YYNGEE. V gave up 7 bases and J gave up 5 bases; unmatched junction bases: 9.